The clone carrying this TCR beta chain has only a few counts. Its antigen is still unknown. The source of the sample is a study of T-cell memory formation after mild COVID-19. Points from the study as a whole: Nothing confirmed that second-wave clones peaking on day 37 were specific for SARS-CoV-2.

Germline V gene sequence: CDR1 LNHDA, CDR2 SQIVND (reference sequence). CDR3 size: 16 residues. V lost 4 bases, J lost 6 bases, and 19 bases lay in between. TCRdb analysed the 5' RACE reads with MiXCR anew, one entry per CDR3 protein. The profile covers 340,000 or so distinct CDR3 sequences, with roughly 13% appearing a single time and roughly a fifth taken by the ten largest. Source material: PBMCs or a T cell subset sorted from them (not recorded which). The sequence was collected from a man between 18 and 35 years old who had mild COVID-19 (a few samples of this study predate the infection). Cell type and time point are not known. This chain connects TRBV19 to TRBJ2-4; tentatively, D is TRBD1 (6 bases). This chain's CDR3 is CASSTYPGAPSNIQYF. DNA for the CDR3: TGTGCCAGTAGTACCTACCCAGGGGCTCCATCAAACATTCAGTACTTC.